Included here is one TCR beta chain sequence, with context. Antigen unknown. The CDR3 length is 13 residues. V lost 7 bases and J 7 bases, leaving 17 bases between the germline ends. Germline V gives CDR1 SGHAT, CDR2 FQDESV (reference sequence). The sample belongs to a study of blood T cells in healthy people across ages. There were healthy Caucasian individuals from Russia, aged about 6 to 90, serving as donors. Donors gave around 9.8 milliliters of peripheral blood apiece. The amount of total RNA extracted per sample was at least 5.5 micrograms. Study results and limitations: While age rose, TCR beta diversity per million T cells dropped in a roughly linear way.

A second PCR, run for about 6 to 11 cycles, used a sample-barcoded 5' primer plus a J-beta primer mix. TCRdb passed the 5' RACE reads through MiXCR, listing each CDR3 protein once. Of approximately 900,000 distinct CDR3 sequences listed, about 48% are singletons. The J gene is TRBJ2-7, the V gene TRBV11-1, with a possible D match to TRBD1 (6 bases). This receptor was taken from a man aged 25-40 years in good health. Sequences were obtained from blood. CDR3 amino acids: CASNRGRDNEQYF. CDR3 in DNA: TGTGCCAGCAACAGAGGCCGGGACAATGAGCAGTACTTC. The full variable domain, with the rest looked up from reference TRBV11-1 and TRBJ2-7, is EAEVAQSPRYKITEKSQAVAFWCDPISGHATLYWYRQILGQGPELLVQFQDESVVDDSQLPKDRFSAERLKGVDSTLKIQPAELGDSAMYLCASNRGRDNEQYFGPGTRLTVT.